This entry features one T cell receptor beta chain sequence. Its antigen is not identified. The assay was immunoSEQ multiplex PCR, and TCRdb's table has in-frame clones only and misses some. The sample lists about 45,000 clones; approximately 85% were seen once. CDR1 SNHLY and CDR2 FYNNEI come from the germline V gene. V lost 6 bases, J lost 6 bases, and 14 bases lay in between. CDR3 size: 13 residues. The data belong to a study of lymphopenia after photon versus proton radiotherapy. The study's findings and limits: Larger post-nadir TCR diversity loss correlated inversely with survival in deceased patients. Oligoclonal CD8+ Temra expansion after nadir drove photon patients' diversity drop. Better survival with proton therapy was suggested as possible, not demonstrated.

The source is a man between 40 and 49 years old with gastric cancer. V gene TRBV2 combines with J gene TRBJ1-1; no clear D gene. Sequencing was performed on peripheral blood, taken from a patient treated with photon-based radiotherapy. CDR3 DNA: TGTGCCAGCAGGGAGTCCCGCGGCTCTGAAGCTTTCTTT. Translation gives CASRESRGSEAFF. The whole variable domain, remainder taken from reference TRBV2 and TRBJ1-1, is EPEVTQTPSHQVTQMGQEVILRCVPISNHLYFYWYRQILGQKVEFLVSFYNNEISEKSEIFDDQFSVERPDGSNFTLKIRSTKLEDSAMYFCASRESRGSEAFFGQGTRLTVV.